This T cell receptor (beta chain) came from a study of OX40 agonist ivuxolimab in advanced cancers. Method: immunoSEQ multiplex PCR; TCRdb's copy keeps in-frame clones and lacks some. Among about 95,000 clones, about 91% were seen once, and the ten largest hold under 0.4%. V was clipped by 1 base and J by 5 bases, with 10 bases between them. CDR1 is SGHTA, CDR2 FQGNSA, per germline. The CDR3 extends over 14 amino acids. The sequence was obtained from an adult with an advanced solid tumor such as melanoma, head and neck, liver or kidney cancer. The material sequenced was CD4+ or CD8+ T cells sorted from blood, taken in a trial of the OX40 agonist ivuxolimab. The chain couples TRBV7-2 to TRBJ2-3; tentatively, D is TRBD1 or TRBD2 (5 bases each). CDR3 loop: CASSLGNGGDTQYF. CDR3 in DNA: TGTGCCAGCAGCTTAGGGAATGGGGGAGATACGCAGTATTTT.